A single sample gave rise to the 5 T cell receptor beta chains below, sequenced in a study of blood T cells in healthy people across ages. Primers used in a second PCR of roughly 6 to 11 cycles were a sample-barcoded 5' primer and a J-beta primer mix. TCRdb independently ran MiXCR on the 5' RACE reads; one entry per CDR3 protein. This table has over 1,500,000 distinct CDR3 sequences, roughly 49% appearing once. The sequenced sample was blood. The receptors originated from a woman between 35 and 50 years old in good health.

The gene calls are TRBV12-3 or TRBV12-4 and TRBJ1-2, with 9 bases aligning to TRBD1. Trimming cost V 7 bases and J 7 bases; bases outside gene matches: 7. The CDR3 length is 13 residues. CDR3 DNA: TGTGCCAGCACCTTGGGACAGGGAGGTGGCTACACCTTC. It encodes CASTLGQGGGYTF.

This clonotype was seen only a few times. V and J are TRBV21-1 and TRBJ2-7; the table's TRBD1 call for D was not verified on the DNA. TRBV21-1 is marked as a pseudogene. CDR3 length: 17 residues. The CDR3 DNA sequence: TGTGCCAGCAGCAACCCCGGTACAGGCCTAAGCTCCTACGAGCAGTACTTC. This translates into CASSNPGTGLSSYEQYF.

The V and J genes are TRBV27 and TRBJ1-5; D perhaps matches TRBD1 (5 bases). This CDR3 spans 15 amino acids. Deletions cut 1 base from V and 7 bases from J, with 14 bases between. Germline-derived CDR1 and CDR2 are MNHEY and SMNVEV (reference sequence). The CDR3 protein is CASSLLSGGEQPQHF. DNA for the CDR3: TGTGCCAGCAGTTTATTGTCTGGGGGTGAGCAGCCCCAGCATTTT.

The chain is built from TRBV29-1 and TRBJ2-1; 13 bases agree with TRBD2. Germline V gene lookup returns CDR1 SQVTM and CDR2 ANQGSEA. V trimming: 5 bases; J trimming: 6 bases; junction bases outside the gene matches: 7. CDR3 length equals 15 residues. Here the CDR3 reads CSVPRLAGGINEQFF. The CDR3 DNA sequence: TGCAGCGTTCCACGACTAGCGGGGGGTATCAATGAGCAGTTCTTC.

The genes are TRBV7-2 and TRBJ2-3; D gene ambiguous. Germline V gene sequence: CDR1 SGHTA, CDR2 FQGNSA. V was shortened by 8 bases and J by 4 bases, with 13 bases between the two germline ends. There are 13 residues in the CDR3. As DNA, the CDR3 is TGTGCCAGCCCGGGCCCAGGAGCAGATACGCAGTATTTT. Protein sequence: CASPGPGADTQYF. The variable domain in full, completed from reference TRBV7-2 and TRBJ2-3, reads GAGVSQSPSNKVTEKGKDVELRCDPISGHTALYWYRQSLGQGLEFLIYFQGNSAPDKSGLPSDRFSAERTGGSVSTLTIQRTQQEDSAVYLCASPGPGADTQYFGPGTRLTVL.